The source of this TCR beta chain is a study of blood T cell repertoires in COVID-19 (dated by TCRdb to 2018 to 2021). Some background on the complete study: Collaborator samples came from the United States, Italy and Spain and covered acute and convalescent phases of COVID-19. The material from the prospective study consisted of cDNA or gDNA derived from T cells, B-cell-depleted T cells, or PBMCs. Subjects who had been exposed to COVID-19, were actively infected with it, or had recovered from it provided the deeply sampled blood TCRbeta repertoires that made up the dataset. The repertoires were released in a freely available public database meant as a resource for research on the immune response to SARS-CoV-2. Samples came from the ongoing ImmuneRACE study (first 160 participants) plus 1,254 subjects from 6 global collaborators. The sample metadata nearly always contained a de-identified subject ID, COVID-19 status, age in years and sex. Where HLA class I and class II types were available, the types were taken from metadata supplied by the sample provider, not from assay-based typing. Summary of the overall study and its limitations: The quantity of clinical and demographic metadata differed by source and by participant and was supplied without curation.

The CDR3 sequence holds 14 residues, the cysteine and phenylalanine included. Only the CDR3 DNA stays, 42 bases, in frame from base 1. The V end loses 1 base and the J end loses 6 bases, and a stretch of 12 bases separates them. As encoded in the germline V gene (reference sequence), CDR1 is LNHDA while CDR2 is SQIVND. The collaborating institutions used their own protocols to collect whole blood in K2EDTA tubes. For TCRbeta analysis, collaborators shipped samples as frozen whole blood, isolated PBMCs, or DNA extracted from either of those sample types. TCRbeta CDR3 regions were amplified from genomic DNA using the immunoSEQ Assay, a bias-controlled multiplex PCR. For the original study's pipeline: The number of nucleated cells in each sample was estimated by amplification of reference gene primers within the assay. To quantify the absolute abundance of each unique TCRbeta CDR3 rearrangement, sequence reads were collapsed and filtered. For each sample, productive Simpson clonality was calculated as the square root of Simpson's diversity index across productive rearrangements. TCRdb carries this immuneACCESS record with in-frame sequences only. Its versions omit some clonotypes, under half of them owing to an unresolved V gene in the studies checked, with the rest unexplained. V and J calls and clone size follow that table, whereas D and trimming were derived from the DNA. The sample profile shows some 39,000 clones; over 90% of them were found once. The ten most abundant clones make up approximately 6% of the sample.

Of note for this clone: What this receptor recognizes is not known. Base qualities were left out, and no much larger clone turns up one base away.

The chain uses TRBV19 and TRBJ1-1; confidence is insufficient to name the D gene. This TCR was sampled from a human donor in a cohort sampled during active COVID-19. The source material was peripheral blood. In nucleotides, the sequence is TGTGCCAGTAGTATAGGCCCCCCGCCAGCTGAAGCTTTCTTT. This yields the protein CASSIGPPPAEAFF.